Detailed here is one TCR beta chain. Profiled with immunoSEQ multiplex PCR; TCRdb holds only in-frame clones, not every one. Among around 300,000 clones listed, approximately 90% were seen once. This record belongs to a study of blood T cell repertoires in COVID-19. This CDR3 contains 19 residues. Unmatched junction bases numbered 14, after V lost 5 bases and J lost 0 bases. Germline loops: CDR1 LNHDA, CDR2 SQIVND (reference sequence). The sample taken for sequencing was PBMCs or T cells enriched from blood (not recorded which). V and J are TRBV19 and TRBJ1-4; 8 bases are shared with TRBD1. The receptor was derived from a woman aged 18-30 years who had recovered from COVID-19. In nucleotides, the CDR3 is TGTGCCAGTAGTTCCCGGTACCAGGGGGCGAATGCAACTAATGAAAAACTGTTTTTT. Protein sequence: CASSSRYQGANATNEKLFF. Full variable domain (missing parts from reference TRBV19 and TRBJ1-4): DGGITQSPKYLFRKEGQNVTLSCEQNLNHDAMYWYRQDPGQGLRLIYYSQIVNDFQKGDIAEGYSVSREKKESFPLTVTSAQKNPTAFYLCASSSRYQGANATNEKLFFGSGTQLSVL.